This T cell receptor (beta chain) appears in the sequencing data of a study of blood T cell repertoires in COVID-19. Libraries were prepared by immunoSEQ multiplex PCR; TCRdb keeps only in-frame clonotypes and omits some of them. This table has some 150,000 clones, around nine tenths appearing once. Deletions cut 0 bases from V and 11 bases from J, with 14 bases between. This CDR3 has 13 amino acids. Looked up from germline, CDR1 is GTSNPN and CDR2 is SVGIG (reference sequence). The chain combines TRBV30 with TRBJ1-5; D might be TRBD1 (6 bases). The sequencing input was PBMCs or T cells enriched from blood (not recorded which). This sequence was found in a woman in her thirties with acute COVID-19. CDR3 coding DNA: TGTGCCTGGAGTGTACTGGGGGGGCCGACCCAGCATTTT. Its protein is CAWSVLGGPTQHF.